This TCR beta chain was identified during a study of blood T cells in healthy people across ages. Across the study: Template switching captured about one barcoded beta molecule per two T cells.

Whole-study results and caveats: Estimates based on one million T cells were treated as lower bounds.

Note on this clonotype: What it binds is not known.

Germline V gene sequence: CDR1 ENHRY, CDR2 SYGVKD. CDR3 length equals 15 residues. V was pared by 4 bases and J by 5 bases, with 3 bases of the junction left unmatched. Individuals who donated were healthy Caucasians from Russia aged about 6 to 100. Then a second PCR, running about 6 to 12 cycles, was carried out with a sample-barcoded 5' primer and a J-beta primer mix. TCRdb re-called the 5' RACE reads through MiXCR, storing one row per CDR3 protein. This table has roughly 1,000,000 distinct CDR3 sequences, roughly 24% appearing once. The same data also contributed to another study, on T cells of mothers and their children.

This clonotype was obtained from a girl aged 2 to 10 in good health. The sample taken for sequencing was blood. The V and J genes are TRBV10-3 and TRBJ2-5; the match to TRBD2 covers 14 bases. The chain's CDR3 is CAISGLAGGRETQYF. Written as DNA, the CDR3 is TGTGCCATCAGTGGACTAGCGGGGGGGCGTGAGACCCAGTACTTC.